The clone carrying this T cell receptor beta chain showed up just once. These data belong to a study of control samples from healthy donors and cancer patients. The germline V and J ends were trimmed by 3 bases and 3 bases, with 6 bases remaining between them. Germline V gene sequence: CDR1 KGHSH, CDR2 LQKENI. The CDR3 spans 13 residues. Data came from immunoSEQ multiplex PCR; TCRdb stores just in-frame clones and leaves some out. The sample lists approximately 100,000 clones, 88% seen once, with roughly 15% in the top ten. The sample consisted of blood. V usage is TRBV18 and J usage is TRBJ1-5; D is unresolved. This receptor was taken from a man aged 30 to 45 in good health. The CDR3 DNA reads as TGTGCCAGCTCACCCCAGGACAATCAGCCCCAGCATTTT. Translated, it gives CASSPQDNQPQHF.